The 2 T cell receptor beta chains below come from one sample, sequenced in a study of T cell responses to AZD1222 COVID-19 vaccine. The data were produced by immunoSEQ multiplex PCR, yet TCRdb's version contains in-frame clones alone and is incomplete. The table has more than 90,000 clones, roughly 86% seen once; the top ten hold about 17%. The sample here was peripheral blood, taken 28 days after the second AZD1222 dose. Every receptor here comes from an adult who received the AZD1222 COVID-19 vaccine.

There are a few counts of this clone. Here the CDR3 reads CASRINTGELFF. The CDR3 DNA follows: TGTGCCAGCAGGATAAACACCGGGGAGCTGTTTTTT. The V call is TRBV11-2, the J call TRBJ2-2; no reliable D call. The CDR3 spans 12 residues. Germline assignment: CDR1 SGHAT and CDR2 FQNNGV. Between the trimmed V and J ends, which lost 6 bases and 2 bases, there was a span of 4 bases.

The chain combines TRBV28 with TRBJ1-5; D is unresolved. The CDR3 has 17 amino acids. The germline V gene has CDR1 MDHEN and CDR2 SYDVKM. V dropped 3 bases and J dropped 0 bases, with 15 bases sitting between them. The CDR3 bases are TGTGCCAGCAGTTTCCCCCACCGGGTCTTTAGCAATCAGCCCCAGCATTTT. Translated, it gives CASSFPHRVFSNQPQHF.